The 24 T cell receptor beta chains below were found in one sample sequenced in a study of control samples from healthy donors and cancer patients. Some clones are missing from TCRdb's copy, which holds only in-frame ones; the method was immunoSEQ multiplex PCR. The sample consists of 160,000 or so clones, approximately 94% of them appearing once. Sequencing was done on a sample of blood. The source of these receptors is a middle-aged woman in good health.

The chain's CDR3 is CASSPPGTGGLAKTQYF. CDR3 DNA: TGTGCCAGCTCACCACCGGGCACCGGGGGTCTTGCGAAGACCCAGTACTTC. This chain uses TRBV18 with TRBJ2-5, with D perhaps TRBD2 (6 bases). Germline CDR1 KGHSH, CDR2 LQKENI. The CDR3 runs to 17 residues. V shed 0 bases and J shed 6 bases, with 20 bases lying between them.

This chain links TRBV19 with TRBJ1-2, with no clear D. Trimming cost V 5 bases and J 3 bases, with 13 bases left between them. Germline CDR1 LNHDA, CDR2 SQIVND (reference sequence). The CDR3 runs to 14 residues. DNA for the CDR3: TGTGCCAGTAGTCCGCCCGGGTCGGACTATGGCTACACCTTC. It yields the protein CASSPPGSDYGYTF. Full variable domain (missing parts from reference TRBV19 and TRBJ1-2): DGGITQSPKYLFRKEGQNVTLSCEQNLNHDAMYWYRQDPGQGLRLIYYSQIVNDFQKGDIAEGYSVSREKKESFPLTVTSAQKNPTAFYLCASSPPGSDYGYTFGSGTRLTVV.

The chain couples TRBV6-4 to TRBJ1-2; TRBD1 agrees at 8 bases. This CDR3 spans 13 amino acids. Germline-derived CDR1 and CDR2 are MRHNA and SNTAGT. V dropped 3 bases and J dropped 7; count of bases not matched to a gene: 4. The CDR3 DNA is TGTGCCAGCAGTGAAACAGGGGGAGGTGGCTACACCTTC. This codes for CASSETGGGGYTF.

The chain couples TRBV5-6 to TRBJ2-5; the D call may be TRBD1 or TRBD2 (5 bases each). Germline loops: CDR1 SGHDT, CDR2 YYEEEE. The CDR3 has 16 residues. V shed 4 bases and J shed 7 bases, with 23 bases lying between them. CDR3 loop: CASSPVVGAKNVTQYF. CDR3 in DNA: TGTGCCAGCAGCCCGGTTGTCGGGGCTAAAAATGTGACCCAGTACTTC.

The chain couples TRBV10-3 to TRBJ1-5; D is ambiguous. Per germline, CDR1 ENHRY and CDR2 SYGVKD. This CDR3 comprises 12 residues. Trimming removed 8 bases from V and 0 bases from J, with 5 bases in between. CDR3: CAIGFSNQPQHF. The CDR3, as DNA: TGTGCCATCGGGTTTAGCAATCAGCCCCAGCATTTT.

The gene calls are TRBV5-6 and TRBJ1-5; TRBD1 matches 7 bases. Germline CDR1 is SGHDT and CDR2 is YYEEEE. V dropped 1 base and J dropped 1; count of bases not matched to a gene: 5. The CDR3 loop spans 16 amino acids. The CDR3 sequence: CASSLRGQWSNQPQHF. The CDR3 DNA sequence: TGTGCCAGCAGCTTGCGGGGACAGTGGAGCAATCAGCCCCAGCATTTT.

The chain uses TRBV21-1 and TRBJ2-7; the table's D call TRBD2 went unverified against the DNA. TRBV21-1 is designated a pseudogene. The CDR3 spans 18 residues. The CDR3 spells CASIFFAGGLARSYEQYF. The CDR3 coding sequence is TGTGCCAGCATCTTTTTCGCAGGCGGTCTAGCGCGATCCTACGAGCAGTACTTC.

This clone was counted once. The J gene is TRBJ1-1, the V gene TRBV25-1, with a weak D call TRBD1 (5 bases). This CDR3 is built from 16 residues. V gave up 1 base and J gave up 1 base, with 13 bases separating them. Germline V gene lookup returns CDR1 MGHDK and CDR2 SYGVNS. The CDR3 sequence is CASSESRGPKNTEAFF. The DNA for the CDR3 is TGTGCCAGCAGTGAATCTCGGGGCCCCAAGAACACTGAAGCTTTCTTT.

The gene calls are TRBV6-6 and TRBJ1-2; TRBD1 matches 9 bases. V was pared by 6 bases and J by 0 bases, with 8 bases of the junction left unmatched. Germline CDR1 reads MNHNY; CDR2 reads SVGAGI (reference sequence). This CDR3 is built from 16 residues. In DNA form, the CDR3 reads TGTGCCAGCAGGGGATTGGGGACAGGGTCTAACTATGGCTACACCTTC. It translates to CASRGLGTGSNYGYTF.

This chain's CDR3 is CASSPVSGTYEQYF. The CDR3 DNA reads TGTGCCAGCAGTCCCGTTAGCGGTACCTACGAGCAGTACTTC. This chain uses TRBV27 with TRBJ2-7; a possible D gene is TRBD2 (6 bases). The V end lost 5 bases, the J end lost 2 bases, and 13 bases lay between the germline ends. The CDR3 runs 14 residues. Germline V CDR1 and CDR2: MNHEY, SMNVEV (reference sequence).

The chain carries TRBV18 and TRBJ1-5, with 9 bases fitting TRBD1. Unmatched junction bases numbered 7, after V lost 0 bases and J lost 7 bases. This CDR3 has 16 amino acids. Germline V gives CDR1 KGHSH, CDR2 LQKENI. DNA for the CDR3: TGTGCCAGCTCACCACCGGGACAGGGCATCAGCCAGCCCCAGCATTTT. This gives the protein CASSPPGQGISQPQHF.

V gene TRBV2 combines with J gene TRBJ1-6, with D tentatively TRBD1 (5 bases). In germline, CDR1 is SNHLY, CDR2 FYNNEI. V was cut by 5 bases and J by 8 bases, with 19 bases left in between. The CDR3 covers 16 residues. The CDR3 protein is CASSHGGDAAYSPLHF. The CDR3 region has the DNA TGTGCCAGCAGTCACGGGGGGGACGCCGCCTATTCACCCCTCCACTTT.

This chain links TRBV7-9 with TRBJ2-7; 11 nucleotides line up with TRBD1. Germline V gene data show CDR1 as SEHNR and CDR2 as FQNEAQ (reference sequence). V lost 5 bases to trimming and J lost 4 bases; unmatched junction nucleotides: 13. The CDR3 is made up of 17 amino acids. The CDR3 loop is CASSPSVAGQGEYEQYF. The CDR3 bases are TGTGCCAGCAGCCCATCAGTGGCGGGACAGGGGGAGTACGAGCAGTACTTC. Together with reference TRBV7-9 and TRBJ2-7, the CDR3 gives the full variable domain: DTGVSQNPRHKITKRGQNVTFRCDPISEHNRLYWYRQTLGQGPEFLTYFQNEAQLEKSRLLSDRFSAERPKGSFSTLEIQRTEQGDSAMYLCASSPSVAGQGEYEQYFGPGTRLTVT.

This clone was found once. The gene calls are TRBV5-1 and TRBJ1-2; D might be TRBD1 (6 bases). V was pared by 2 bases and J by 8 bases, with 13 bases between. The CDR3 spans 13 residues. Germline-derived CDR1 and CDR2 are SGHRS and YFSETQ. This CDR3 reads CASSLPGERGYTF. As DNA, the CDR3 is TGCGCCAGCAGCTTACCAGGGGAGAGGGGCTACACCTTC.

V usage is TRBV7-6 and J usage is TRBJ2-3; 9 bases match TRBD2. The CDR3 length is 14 residues. The V segment lost 8 bases and the J segment 1 base; nucleotides outside the gene matches: 4. CDR1 SGHVS and CDR2 FNYEAQ come from the germline V gene. The CDR3 coding sequence is TGTGCCAGCGGGTTAGCGGGAGGCACAGATACGCAGTATTTT. It is translated as CASGLAGGTDTQYF.

The chain is built from TRBV6-2 or TRBV6-3 and TRBJ2-2; possibly TRBD1 for D (6 bases). This CDR3 has 17 amino acids. Between the trimmed V and J ends, which lost 4 bases and 5 bases, there was a span of 20 bases. Germline CDR1 and CDR2: MNHEY and SVGEGT. The CDR3 reads CASSWGSRGRRTGELFF. The CDR3 nucleotides read TGTGCCAGCAGTTGGGGCTCTAGGGGGAGACGGACCGGGGAGCTGTTTTTT.

As to this clone: Other nucleotide sequences from this sample produce the same CDR3. The chain links TRBV5-1 to TRBJ1-2; D gene ambiguous. The CDR3 has 13 residues. V gave up 0 bases and J gave up 3 bases, with 6 bases separating them. Germline V CDR1 and CDR2: SGHRS, YFSETQ. CDR3 DNA sequence: TGCGCCAGCAGCTTGGACGGAGACTATGGCTACACCTTC. Amino acid sequence: CASSLDGDYGYTF.

This rearrangement joins TRBV10-3 to TRBJ1-4; D is perhaps TRBD1 (6 bases). Germline loops: CDR1 ENHRY, CDR2 SYGVKD. There are 17 residues in the CDR3. Trimming removed 4 bases at V and 0 bases at J, with 15 bases between. CDR3 sequence: CAISAHGTFATNEKLFF. Written as DNA, the CDR3 is TGTGCCATCAGTGCACACGGGACATTTGCAACTAATGAAAAACTGTTTTTT.

The J gene is TRBJ1-6, the V gene TRBV12-5; D not certain. The CDR3 consists of 14 residues. The germline gives CDR1 LGHNT, CDR2 FRNRAP. Trimming shortened V by 5 bases and J by 7 bases, and 12 bases separated the two germline ends. The CDR3 nucleotides read TGTGCTAGTGGTCTCCGGGAGGTAAATTCACCCCTCCACTTT. Translating gives CASGLREVNSPLHF.

The CDR3 DNA follows: TGTGCCATCAGCCGGACAGCTAACGGTGGGGGCTACACCTTC. Amino acid sequence: CAISRTANGGGYTF. The V and J genes are TRBV10-3 and TRBJ1-2, with D tentatively TRBD1 (6 bases). V was trimmed by 6 bases and J by 8 bases, leaving 19 bases between them. This CDR3 comprises 14 residues. CDR1 ENHRY and CDR2 SYGVKD come from the germline V gene.

This chain connects TRBV7-2 to TRBJ2-7; 9 bases map to TRBD2. The CDR3 has 16 residues. Germline values: CDR1 SGHTA, CDR2 FQGNSA. With V trimmed by 5 bases and J by 3 bases, 11 bases remained unmatched. The CDR3 sequence is CASSPQRGAFFYEQYF. The CDR3 DNA reads TGTGCCAGCAGCCCCCAGCGGGGGGCCTTTTTCTACGAGCAGTACTTC.

This chain connects TRBV19 to TRBJ2-5, with D perhaps matching TRBD1 or TRBD2 (5 bases each). From germline, CDR1 is LNHDA and CDR2 SQIVND (reference sequence). CDR3 length: 11 amino acids. Trimming removed 5 bases at V and 7 bases at J, with 8 bases between. The CDR3 region has the DNA TGTGCCAGTAGTCAGGGAGTGACCCAGTACTTC. Residues: CASSQGVTQYF.

The count of this clone is one. Its ends do not fully match the called genes, so a read error is possible. The chain carries TRBV28 and TRBJ1-3, with D hard to call. The CDR3 sequence is 12 residues long. Germline V gene data show CDR1 as MDHEN and CDR2 as SYDVKM. DNA for the CDR3: TGTGCCAGCGTCGGGGATGGAGACACCATATATTTT. It yields the protein CASVGDGDTIYF. Drawing the rest from reference TRBV28 and TRBJ1-3, the complete variable domain is DVKVTQSSRYLVKRTGEKVFLECVQDMDHENMFWYRQDPGLGLRLIYFSYDVKMKEKGDIPEGYSVSREKKERFSLILESASTNQTSMYLCASVGDGDTIYFGEGSWLTVV.

The rearrangement joins TRBV19 to TRBJ2-2; D possibly corresponds to TRBD1 (6 bases). Germline V CDR1 and CDR2: LNHDA, SQIVND (reference sequence). Trimming took 10 bases from V and 0 from J, leaving 9 bases between them. The CDR3 covers 13 residues. The CDR3 DNA reads TGTGCCACCGGACAGCCGAACACCGGGGAGCTGTTTTTT. This sequence encodes CATGQPNTGELFF.